Following are 2 T cell receptor beta chains from one sample sequenced in a study of T cells in women clearing cervical HPV infection. TCRdb's table, derived via immunoSEQ multiplex PCR, lists solely in-frame clones and lacks some. The sample data list under 50,000 clones. The sample comprised blood buffy coat. The receptors originated from a woman between 18 and 70 years old with a cervical HPV16 infection that either progressed to CIN3+ or cleared (not recorded which).

As concerns this clone: The read stops 3 residues short of the end of the CDR3; the missing end is completed from the germline J gene. The J gene is TRBJ2-4, the V gene TRBV2; TRBD1 matches 7 bases. CDR3 length: 13 amino acids. Germline V gene sequence: CDR1 SNHLY, CDR2 FYNNEI. Trimming at V came to 7 bases and at J to 5 bases, leaving 5 bases not matched to a gene. The part of the CDR3 DNA that was read is TGTGCCAGCACCAGGACAGGTCAAAACATT. Amino acids: CASTRTGQNI. The full CDR3 reads CASTRTGQNIQYF.

About this clone: The read comes to an end 3 residues before the CDR3 does, leaving the germline J gene to fill in the end. The chain has TRBV10-3 and TRBJ2-3, with 14 positions matching TRBD2. Germline CDR1 reads ENHRY; CDR2 reads SYGVKD. Trimming cost V 4 bases and J 5 bases; bases outside gene matches: 8. This CDR3 is 17 amino acids long. CDR3 region: CAISVPRTSGGRDTQYF. The part of the CDR3 DNA that was read is TGTGCCATCAGTGTCCCTAGGACTAGCGGGGGGAGAGATACG.